This TCR beta chain is drawn from a study of identical twins. General study findings and limits: Models predicted too little out-of-frame TCR alpha sharing in monozygotic twins. A lower insertion count was a feature of abundant cord blood beta clonotypes, with no such feature in memory repertoires.

This clonotype was counted at least ten times. Its antigen is unidentified. V dropped 7 bases and J dropped 14 bases, with 15 bases sitting between them. Per germline, CDR1 MNHEY and CDR2 SVGAGI. The CDR3 length is 11 residues. Healthy Caucasians made up all donors. A single record per CDR3 protein comes from TCRdb applying MiXCR to the 5' RACE reads. The sample has around 550,000 distinct CDR3 sequences, approximately 14% seen once. Another study also made use of these data, one on yellow fever vaccine responses in identical twins. That paper adds: Twins' vaccine T cell response reportedly gave the appearance of partial convergence and partial personalization.

The sample taken for sequencing was CD4+ T cells sorted from blood. The sequence came from a woman aged 18-29 years in good health. This chain links TRBV6-5 with TRBJ2-1; D possibly corresponds to TRBD1 (5 bases). CDR3 bases: TGTGCCAGCACCCAGGGCCCGTATGAGTTCTTC. Translating it yields CASTQGPYEFF.